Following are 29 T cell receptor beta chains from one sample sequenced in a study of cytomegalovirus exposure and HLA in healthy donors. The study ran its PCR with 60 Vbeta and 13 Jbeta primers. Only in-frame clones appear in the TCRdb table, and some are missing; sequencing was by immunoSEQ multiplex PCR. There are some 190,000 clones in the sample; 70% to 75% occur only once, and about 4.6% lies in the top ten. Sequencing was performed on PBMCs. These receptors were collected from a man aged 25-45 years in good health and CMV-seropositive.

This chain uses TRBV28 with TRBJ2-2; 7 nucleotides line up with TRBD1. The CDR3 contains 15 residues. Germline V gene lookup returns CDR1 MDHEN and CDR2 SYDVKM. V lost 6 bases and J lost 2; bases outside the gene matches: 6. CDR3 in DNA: TGTGCCAGCAGCCACGACAGGGCTAACACCGGGGAGCTGTTTTTT. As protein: CASSHDRANTGELFF.

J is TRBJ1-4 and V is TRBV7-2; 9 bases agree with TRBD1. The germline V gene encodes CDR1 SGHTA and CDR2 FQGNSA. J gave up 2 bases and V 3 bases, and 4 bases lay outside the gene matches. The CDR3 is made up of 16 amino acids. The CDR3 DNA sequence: TGTGCCAGCAGCTTGGGGACAGGGACCACTAATGAAAAACTGTTTTTT. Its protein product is CASSLGTGTTNEKLFF.

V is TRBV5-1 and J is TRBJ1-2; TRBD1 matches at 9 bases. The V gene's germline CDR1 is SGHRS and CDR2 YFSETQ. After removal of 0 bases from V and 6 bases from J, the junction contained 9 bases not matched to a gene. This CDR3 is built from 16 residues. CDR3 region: CASSLEIGQGTNGYTF. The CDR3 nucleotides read TGCGCCAGCAGCTTGGAGATAGGACAGGGGACTAATGGCTACACCTTC. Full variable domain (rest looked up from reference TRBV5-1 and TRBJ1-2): KAGVTQTPRYLIKTRGQQVTLSCSPISGHRSVSWYQQTPGQGLQFLFEYFSETQRNKGNFPGRFSGRQFSNSRSEMNVSTLELGDSALYLCASSLEIGQGTNGYTFGSGTRLTVV.

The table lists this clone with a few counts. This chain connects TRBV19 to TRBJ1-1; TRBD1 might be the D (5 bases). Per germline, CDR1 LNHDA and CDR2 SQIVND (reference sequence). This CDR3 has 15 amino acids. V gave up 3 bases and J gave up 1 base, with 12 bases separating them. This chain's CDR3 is CASSMKTAANTEAFF. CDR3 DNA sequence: TGTGCCAGTAGTATGAAGACAGCTGCGAACACTGAAGCTTTCTTT. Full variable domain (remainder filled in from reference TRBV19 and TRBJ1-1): DGGITQSPKYLFRKEGQNVTLSCEQNLNHDAMYWYRQDPGQGLRLIYYSQIVNDFQKGDIAEGYSVSREKKESFPLTVTSAQKNPTAFYLCASSMKTAANTEAFFGQGTRLTVV.

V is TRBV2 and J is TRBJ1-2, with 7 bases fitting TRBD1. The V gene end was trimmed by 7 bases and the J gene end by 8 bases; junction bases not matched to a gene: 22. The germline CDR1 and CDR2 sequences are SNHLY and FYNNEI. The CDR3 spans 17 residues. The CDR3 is CASTGRGQNLMAGGYTF. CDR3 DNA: TGTGCCAGCACCGGGAGGGGACAGAACTTGATGGCTGGAGGCTACACCTTC.

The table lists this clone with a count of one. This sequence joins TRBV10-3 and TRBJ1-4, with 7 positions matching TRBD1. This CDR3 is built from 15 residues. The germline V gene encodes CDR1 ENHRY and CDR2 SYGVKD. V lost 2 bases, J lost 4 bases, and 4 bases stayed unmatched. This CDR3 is CAISEETGNNEKLFF. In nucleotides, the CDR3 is TGTGCCATCAGTGAGGAGACAGGGAATAATGAAAAACTGTTTTTT.

The CDR3 loop reads CASSYAGDYRYEQYF. The DNA of the CDR3 is TGTGCCAGCAGTTACGCCGGGGACTACCGATACGAGCAGTACTTC. The rearrangement links TRBV27 to TRBJ2-7; 7 positions match TRBD2. The CDR3 consists of 15 residues. Germline values: CDR1 MNHEY, CDR2 SMNVEV (reference sequence). J was trimmed by 4 bases and V by 4 bases; bases with no gene match: 10.

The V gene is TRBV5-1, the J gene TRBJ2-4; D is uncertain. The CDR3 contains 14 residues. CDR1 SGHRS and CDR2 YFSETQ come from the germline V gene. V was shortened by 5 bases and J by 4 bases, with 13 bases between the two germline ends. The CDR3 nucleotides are TGCGCCAGCAGATTCGGTCCACTTAAAAACATTCAGTACTTC. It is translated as CASRFGPLKNIQYF.

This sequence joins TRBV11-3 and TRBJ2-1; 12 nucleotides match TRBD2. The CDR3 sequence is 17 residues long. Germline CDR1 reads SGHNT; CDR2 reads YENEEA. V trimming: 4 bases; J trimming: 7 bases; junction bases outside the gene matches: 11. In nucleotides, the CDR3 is TGTGCCAGCAGCTCGGGCGGTCTAGCGGGGGGGGCAAATGAGCAGTTCTTC. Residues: CASSSGGLAGGANEQFF.

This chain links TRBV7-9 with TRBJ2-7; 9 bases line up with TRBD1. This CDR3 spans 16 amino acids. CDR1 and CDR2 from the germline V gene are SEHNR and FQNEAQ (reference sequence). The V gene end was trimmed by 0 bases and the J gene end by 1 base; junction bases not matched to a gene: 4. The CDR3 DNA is TGTGCCAGCAGCTTAGCGTGGGACAGGGTGTCCTACGAGCAGTACTTC. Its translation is CASSLAWDRVSYEQYF.

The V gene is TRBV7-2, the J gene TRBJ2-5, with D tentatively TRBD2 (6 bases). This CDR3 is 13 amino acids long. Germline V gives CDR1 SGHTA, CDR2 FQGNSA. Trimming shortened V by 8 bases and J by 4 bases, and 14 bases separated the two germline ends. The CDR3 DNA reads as TGTGCCAGCTCCTTAGCGGAGGGAGAGACCCAGTACTTC. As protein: CASSLAEGETQYF.

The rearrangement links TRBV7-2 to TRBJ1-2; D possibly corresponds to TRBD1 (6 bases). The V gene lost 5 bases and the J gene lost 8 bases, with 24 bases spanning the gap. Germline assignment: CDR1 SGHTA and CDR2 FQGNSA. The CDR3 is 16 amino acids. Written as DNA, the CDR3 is TGTGCCAGCAGCACCTACGGGACAATTTCTCTCCACGGCTACACCTTC. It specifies CASSTYGTISLHGYTF.

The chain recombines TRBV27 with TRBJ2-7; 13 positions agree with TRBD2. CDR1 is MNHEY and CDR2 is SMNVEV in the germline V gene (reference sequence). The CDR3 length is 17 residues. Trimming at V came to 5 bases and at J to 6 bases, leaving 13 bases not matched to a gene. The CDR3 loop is CASSPRRGLAGEGEQYF. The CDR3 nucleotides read TGTGCCAGCAGTCCCCGACGTGGACTAGCGGGAGAGGGCGAGCAGTACTTC.

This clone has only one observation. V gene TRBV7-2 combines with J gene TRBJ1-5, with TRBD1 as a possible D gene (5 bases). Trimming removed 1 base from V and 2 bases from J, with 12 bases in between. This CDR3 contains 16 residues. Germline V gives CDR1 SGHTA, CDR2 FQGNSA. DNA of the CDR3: TGTGCCAGCAGCTTAGGATCACTCAGGGGCAATCAGCCCCAGCATTTT. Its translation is CASSLGSLRGNQPQHF.

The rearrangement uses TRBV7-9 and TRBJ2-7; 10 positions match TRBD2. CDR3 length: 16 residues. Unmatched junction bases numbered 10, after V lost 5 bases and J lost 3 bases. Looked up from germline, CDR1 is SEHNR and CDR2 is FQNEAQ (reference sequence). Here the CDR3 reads CASSPHATSGIYEQYF. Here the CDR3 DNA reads TGTGCCAGCAGCCCGCACGCCACTAGCGGGATCTACGAGCAGTACTTC.

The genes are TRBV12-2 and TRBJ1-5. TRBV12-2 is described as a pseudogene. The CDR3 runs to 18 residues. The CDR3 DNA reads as TGTGCAAGTCGCTTCTTGGGGGGGGCGAACCATCAAAATCAGCCCCAGCATTTT. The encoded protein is CASRFLGGANHQNQPQHF.

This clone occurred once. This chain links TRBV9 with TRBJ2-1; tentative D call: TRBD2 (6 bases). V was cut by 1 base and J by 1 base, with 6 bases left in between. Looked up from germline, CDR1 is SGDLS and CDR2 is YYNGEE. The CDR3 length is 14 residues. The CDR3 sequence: CASSVSGSYNEQFF. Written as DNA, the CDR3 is TGTGCCAGCAGCGTAAGCGGGTCCTACAATGAGCAGTTCTTC.

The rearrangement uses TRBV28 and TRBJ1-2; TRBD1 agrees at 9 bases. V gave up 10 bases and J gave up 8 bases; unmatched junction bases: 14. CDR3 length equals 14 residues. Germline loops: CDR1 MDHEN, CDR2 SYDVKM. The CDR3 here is CAIRDRAKGEGYTF. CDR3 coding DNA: TGTGCCATCCGGGACAGGGCAAAAGGGGAAGGCTACACCTTC.

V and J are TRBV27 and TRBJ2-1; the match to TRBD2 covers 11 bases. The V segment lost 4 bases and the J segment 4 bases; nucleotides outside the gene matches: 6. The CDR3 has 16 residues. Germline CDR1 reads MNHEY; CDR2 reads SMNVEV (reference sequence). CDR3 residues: CASSSLGTSGYNEQFF. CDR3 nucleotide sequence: TGTGCCAGCAGTTCCCTGGGGACTAGCGGATACAATGAGCAGTTCTTC.

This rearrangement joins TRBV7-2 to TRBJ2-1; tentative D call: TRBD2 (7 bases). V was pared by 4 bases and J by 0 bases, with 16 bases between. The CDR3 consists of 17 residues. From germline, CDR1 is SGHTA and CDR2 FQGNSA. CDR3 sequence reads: CASSWGGPRSSYNEQFF. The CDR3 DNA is TGTGCCAGCAGCTGGGGGGGCCCGCGGAGCTCCTACAATGAGCAGTTCTTC.

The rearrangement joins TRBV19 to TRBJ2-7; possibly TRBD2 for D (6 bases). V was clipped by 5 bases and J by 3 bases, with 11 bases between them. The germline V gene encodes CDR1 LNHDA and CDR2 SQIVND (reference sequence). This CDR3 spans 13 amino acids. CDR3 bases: TGTGCCAGTAGTTCGGGACTTAGCTACGAGCAGTACTTC. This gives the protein CASSSGLSYEQYF.

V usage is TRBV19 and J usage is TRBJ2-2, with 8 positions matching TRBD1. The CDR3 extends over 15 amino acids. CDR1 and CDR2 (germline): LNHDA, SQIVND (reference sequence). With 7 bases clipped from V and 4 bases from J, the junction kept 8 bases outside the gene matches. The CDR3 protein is CASTRGQGATGELFF. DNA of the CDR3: TGTGCCAGTACTCGGGGGCAGGGGGCCACCGGGGAGCTGTTTTTT.

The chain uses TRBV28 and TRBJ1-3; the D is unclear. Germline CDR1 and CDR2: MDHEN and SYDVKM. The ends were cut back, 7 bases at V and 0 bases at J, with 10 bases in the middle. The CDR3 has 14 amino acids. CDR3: CASTFSFSGNTIYF. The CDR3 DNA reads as TGTGCCAGCACCTTCAGTTTCTCTGGAAACACCATATATTTT.

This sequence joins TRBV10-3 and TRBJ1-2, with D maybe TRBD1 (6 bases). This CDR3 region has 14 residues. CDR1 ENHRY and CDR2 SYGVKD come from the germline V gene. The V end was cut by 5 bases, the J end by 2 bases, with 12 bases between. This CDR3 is CAISKGVPNYGYTF. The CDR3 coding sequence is TGTGCCATCAGTAAGGGGGTCCCCAACTATGGCTACACCTTC.

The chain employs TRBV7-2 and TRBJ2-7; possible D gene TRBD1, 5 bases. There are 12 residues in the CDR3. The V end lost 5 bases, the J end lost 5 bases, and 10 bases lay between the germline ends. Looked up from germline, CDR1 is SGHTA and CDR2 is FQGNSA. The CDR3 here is CASSQGVHEQYF. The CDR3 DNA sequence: TGTGCCAGCAGCCAAGGGGTCCACGAGCAGTACTTC.

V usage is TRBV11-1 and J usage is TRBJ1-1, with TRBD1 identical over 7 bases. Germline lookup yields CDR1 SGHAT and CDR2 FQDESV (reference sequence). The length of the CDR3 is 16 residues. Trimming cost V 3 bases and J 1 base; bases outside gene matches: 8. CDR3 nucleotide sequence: TGTGCCAGCAGCTTTCTCACAGGGGTAGCGAACACTGAAGCTTTCTTT. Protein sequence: CASSFLTGVANTEAFF.

Written as DNA, the CDR3 is TGTGCCAGCAGTGGGAGACAGGGGGCCCTAGGCTACACCTTC. It yields the protein CASSGRQGALGYTF. The chain uses TRBV27 and TRBJ1-2; TRBD1 matches at 10 bases. This CDR3 contains 14 residues. Germline V gene data show CDR1 as MNHEY and CDR2 as SMNVEV (reference sequence). V lost 5 bases, J lost 8 bases, and 8 bases stayed unmatched.

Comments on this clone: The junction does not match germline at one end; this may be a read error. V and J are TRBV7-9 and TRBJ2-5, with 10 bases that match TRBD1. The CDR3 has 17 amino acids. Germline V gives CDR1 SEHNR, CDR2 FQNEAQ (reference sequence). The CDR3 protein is CSSSYFSGTGDQETQYF. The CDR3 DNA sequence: TGTTCCAGCAGCTATTTCTCCGGGACAGGGGACCAAGAGACCCAGTACTTC. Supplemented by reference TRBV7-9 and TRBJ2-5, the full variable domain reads DTGVSQNPRHKITKRGQNVTFRCDPISEHNRLYWYRQTLGQGPEFLTYFQNEAQLEKSRLLSDRFSAERPKGSFSTLEIQRTEQGDSAMYLCSSSYFSGTGDQETQYFGPGTRLLVL.

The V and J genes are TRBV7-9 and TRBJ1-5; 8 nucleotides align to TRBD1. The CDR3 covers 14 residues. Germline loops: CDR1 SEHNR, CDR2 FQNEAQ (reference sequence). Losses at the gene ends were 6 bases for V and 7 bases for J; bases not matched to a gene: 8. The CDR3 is CASSYGQGGQPQHF. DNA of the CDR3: TGTGCCAGCAGTTATGGACAGGGAGGACAGCCCCAGCATTTT.